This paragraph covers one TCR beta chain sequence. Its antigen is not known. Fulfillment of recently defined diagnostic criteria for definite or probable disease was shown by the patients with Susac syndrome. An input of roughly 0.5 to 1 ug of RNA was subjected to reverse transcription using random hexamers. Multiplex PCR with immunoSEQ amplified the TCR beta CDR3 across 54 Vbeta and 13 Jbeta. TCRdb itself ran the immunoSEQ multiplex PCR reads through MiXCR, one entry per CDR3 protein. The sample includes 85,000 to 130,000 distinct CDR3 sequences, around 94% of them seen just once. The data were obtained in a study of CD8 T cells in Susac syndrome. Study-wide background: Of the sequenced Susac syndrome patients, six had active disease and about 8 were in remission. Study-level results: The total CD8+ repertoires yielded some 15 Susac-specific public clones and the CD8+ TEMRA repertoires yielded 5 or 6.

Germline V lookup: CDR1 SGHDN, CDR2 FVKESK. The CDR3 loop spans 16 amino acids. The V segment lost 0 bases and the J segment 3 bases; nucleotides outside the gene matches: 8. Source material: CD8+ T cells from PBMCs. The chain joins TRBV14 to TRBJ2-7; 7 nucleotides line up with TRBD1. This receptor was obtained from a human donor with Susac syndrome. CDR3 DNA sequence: TGTGCCAGCAGCCAAGAGAGAGGGGGCAGGGGCTACGAGCAGTACTTC. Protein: CASSQERGGRGYEQYF.